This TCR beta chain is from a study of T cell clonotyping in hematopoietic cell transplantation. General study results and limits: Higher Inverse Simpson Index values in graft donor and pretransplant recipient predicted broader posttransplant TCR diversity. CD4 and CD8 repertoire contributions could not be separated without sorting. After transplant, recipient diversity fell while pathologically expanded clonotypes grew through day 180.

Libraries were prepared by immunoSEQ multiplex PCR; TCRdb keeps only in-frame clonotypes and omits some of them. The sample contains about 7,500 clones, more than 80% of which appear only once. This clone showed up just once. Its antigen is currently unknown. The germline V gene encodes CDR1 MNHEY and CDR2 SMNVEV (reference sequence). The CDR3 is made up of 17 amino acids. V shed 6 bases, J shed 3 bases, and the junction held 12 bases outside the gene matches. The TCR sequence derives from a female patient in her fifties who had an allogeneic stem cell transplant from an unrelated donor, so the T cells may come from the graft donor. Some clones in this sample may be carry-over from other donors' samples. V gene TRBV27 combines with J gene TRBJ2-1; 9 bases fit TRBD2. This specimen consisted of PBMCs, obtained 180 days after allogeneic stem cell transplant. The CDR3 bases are TGTGCCAGCAGCCTGGGGGCGGGGGGGCCGTTCTACAATGAGCAGTTCTTC. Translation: CASSLGAGGPFYNEQFF.